The 13 T cell receptor beta chains given below trace back to one sample, sequenced in a study of shared clonotypes between healthy human individuals. Produced via immunoSEQ multiplex PCR; TCRdb's table is partial and in-frame only. Among roughly 1,100,000 clones listed, about 77% were seen once. The sequencing sample was made of memory CD4+ T cells sorted from blood. The sample's subset: CD45RA-negative fraction. These receptors were collected from a young man in good health.

The chain couples TRBV10-3 to TRBJ1-2, with D tentatively TRBD1 (5 bases). CDR3 length: 13 residues. With 5 bases removed from V and 4 bases from J, the gap between germline ends came to 11 bases. Germline CDR1 and CDR2: ENHRY and SYGVKD. The CDR3 loop is CAISTGQIYGYTF. In nucleotides, the CDR3 is TGTGCCATCAGTACTGGACAAATCTATGGCTACACCTTC.

Only one count was recorded for this clone. CDR3 sequence reads: CASTPGTPSTDTQYF. CDR3 sequence (DNA): TGCGCCAGCACCCCCGGGACCCCTAGCACAGATACGCAGTATTTT. This chain uses TRBV5-1 with TRBJ2-3; the D gene could be TRBD1 or TRBD2 (5 bases each). Per the germline V gene, CDR1 is SGHRS and CDR2 is YFSETQ. CDR3 length equals 15 residues. Trimming removed 6 bases at V and 0 bases at J, with 14 bases between.

The chain couples TRBV18 to TRBJ2-1; D is tentatively TRBD1 or TRBD2 (5 bases each). With 5 bases removed from V and 9 bases from J, the gap between germline ends came to 14 bases. The CDR3 has 13 amino acids. Germline lookup yields CDR1 KGHSH and CDR2 LQKENI. The CDR3 DNA reads TGTGCCAGCTCAACCGGGGACGCAAGTGAGCAGTTCTTC. It yields the protein CASSTGDASEQFF.

The V and J genes are TRBV10-3 and TRBJ1-1; 9 nucleotides agree with TRBD1. V lost 10 bases, J lost 11 bases, and 14 bases stayed unmatched. In germline, CDR1 is ENHRY, CDR2 SYGVKD. The CDR3 extends over 13 amino acids. The chain's CDR3 is CATLGQGRVGAFF. CDR3 DNA: TGTGCCACTTTGGGACAGGGCCGGGTCGGGGCTTTCTTT.

The V call is TRBV10-3, the J call TRBJ2-7; D might be TRBD1 or TRBD2, each matching 5 bases. The germline gives CDR1 ENHRY, CDR2 SYGVKD. V shed 8 bases and J shed 4 bases, with 12 bases lying between them. The CDR3 spans 12 residues. In nucleotides, the CDR3 is TGTGCCATCGGGAGCCAGGGTTACGAGCAGTACTTC. It is translated as CAIGSQGYEQYF.

As for this clone: The identical CDR3 is also encoded by other nucleotide sequences in the sample. V gene TRBV30 combines with J gene TRBJ2-7; D is uncertain. Per the germline V gene, CDR1 is GTSNPN and CDR2 is SVGIG (reference sequence). The CDR3 covers 10 residues. V lost 2 bases, J lost 5 bases, and 4 bases lay in between. CDR3 nucleotide sequence: TGTGCCTGGAGTCAGGACGAGCAGTACTTC. Its translation: CAWSQDEQYF. Full variable domain (rest looked up from reference TRBV30 and TRBJ2-7): SQTIHQWPATLVQPVGSPLSLECTVEGTSNPNLYWYRQAAGRGLQLLFYSVGIGQISSEVPQNLSASRPQDRQFILSSKKLLLSDSGFYLCAWSQDEQYFGPGTRLTVT.

On this clone itself: The sample holds other DNA sequences that translate to the same CDR3. This chain uses TRBV7-9 with TRBJ2-1, with 8 bases matching TRBD1. Germline values: CDR1 SEHNR, CDR2 FQNEAQ (reference sequence). J was trimmed by 4 bases and V by 5 bases; bases with no gene match: 4. The CDR3 covers 14 residues. The CDR3 nucleotides are TGTGCCAGCAGCCCGACAGGGGATTACAATGAGCAGTTCTTC. Translation: CASSPTGDYNEQFF.

The chain has TRBV10-2 and TRBJ1-1; 7 nucleotides agree with TRBD1. The V gene end was trimmed by 7 bases and the J gene end by 4 bases; junction bases not matched to a gene: 6. Germline CDR1 is WSHSY and CDR2 is SAAADI. The CDR3 contains 13 residues. Here the CDR3 reads CASTDRLGTEAFF. As DNA, the CDR3 is TGCGCCAGCACGGACAGGTTGGGCACTGAAGCTTTCTTT.

The chain couples TRBV2 to TRBJ2-1, with TRBD2 matching 7 bases. The CDR3 totals 13 residues. CDR1 SNHLY and CDR2 FYNNEI come from the germline V gene. V lost 8 bases and J lost 5; bases outside the gene matches: 6. CDR3 amino acids: CASGRDGDNEQFF. As DNA, the CDR3 is TGTGCCAGCGGGAGGGACGGCGACAATGAGCAGTTCTTC.

This clone was detected only a few times. V usage is TRBV19 and J usage is TRBJ2-7; 9 positions match TRBD1. The CDR3 spans 13 residues. Germline assignment: CDR1 LNHDA and CDR2 SQIVND (reference sequence). V was clipped by 8 bases and J by 5 bases; unmatched bases: 7. CDR3 residues: CASQRQGENEQYF. The CDR3 DNA reads TGTGCCAGTCAACGACAGGGGGAAAACGAGCAGTACTTC.

About this clone: Additional DNA sequences in this sample encode the identical CDR3. The chain combines TRBV2 with TRBJ1-2; no reliable D call. Trimming removed 5 bases from V and 2 bases from J, with 9 bases in between. The CDR3 totals 13 residues. The V gene's germline CDR1 is SNHLY and CDR2 FYNNEI. CDR3 sequence (DNA): TGTGCCAGCAGTCCGGACGGAAACTATGGCTACACCTTC. It specifies CASSPDGNYGYTF.

The chain is built from TRBV5-4 and TRBJ1-6; TRBD1 matches at 7 bases. CDR3 length equals 15 residues. Germline CDR1 and CDR2: SGHNT and YYREEE (reference sequence). After removal of 2 bases from V and 11 bases from J, the junction contained 10 bases not matched to a gene. CDR3 sequence reads: CASSFGNRGKAPLHF. The CDR3, as DNA: TGTGCCAGCAGCTTTGGTAACAGGGGAAAAGCACCCCTCCACTTT.

This chain connects TRBV5-8 to TRBJ1-2; TRBD1 agrees at 7 bases. Germline CDR1 and CDR2: SGHTS and YDEGEE. The CDR3 contains 13 residues. V shed 5 bases and J 4 bases; nucleotides not matched to a gene: 5. CDR3 nucleotides: TGTGCCAGCAGGAGACAGGGACTCTATGGCTACACCTTC. This gives the protein CASRRQGLYGYTF.